This TCR beta chain appears in the sequencing data of a study of T-cell reconstitution after alpha-beta-depleted transplantation in children. This CDR3 is 14 amino acids long. The germline V gene has CDR1 SQVTM and CDR2 ANQGSEA. Between the trimmed V and J ends, which lost 7 bases and 5 bases, there was a span of 20 bases. The TCRbeta library was prepared with unique molecular identifiers. TCRdb itself ran the PCR reads through MiXCR, one entry per CDR3 protein. The sample lists 500,000 or so distinct CDR3 sequences, over 9.5% occurring once. This clonotype has only one observation. This specimen was PBMCs, mostly from graft donor cells, taken 180 days after TCRalphabeta/CD19-depleted stem cell transplant. The rearrangement links TRBV29-1 to TRBJ2-5, with D possibly being TRBD2 (5 bases). The receptor's source is a female patient aged 2-10 years who had a stem cell transplant for aplastic anemia, so the T cells may come from the graft donor. The CDR3: CSAAEMRAAETQYF. In DNA, the CDR3 is TGCAGCGCTGCGGAAATGAGGGCGGCCGAGACCCAGTACTTC.